These 12 T cell receptor beta chains originate from one sample sequenced in a study of blood T cell repertoires in COVID-19. This table comes from immunoSEQ multiplex PCR, and its TCRdb copy is limited to in-frame clones, with some not included. The repertoire holds about 230,000 clones, with roughly four fifths as singletons. The source material was peripheral blood. Receptors originate from a woman aged 45-60 years with acute or convalescent COVID-19.

CDR3 nucleotides: TGTGCCAGCAGGGGACAGGGACAAGAGACCCAGTACTTC. Amino acids: CASRGQGQETQYF. V usage is TRBV9 and J usage is TRBJ2-5; the match to TRBD1 covers 9 bases. The V gene end was trimmed by 5 bases and the J gene end by 2 bases; junction bases not matched to a gene: 1. This CDR3 region has 13 residues. Germline V CDR1 and CDR2: SGDLS, YYNGEE.

The chain has TRBV30 and TRBJ2-7, with 7 bases lining up with TRBD1. Germline values: CDR1 GTSNPN, CDR2 SVGIG (reference sequence). The V gene end was trimmed by 3 bases and the J gene end by 2 bases; junction bases not matched to a gene: 4. There are 13 residues in the CDR3. CDR3: CAWRGDSPYEQYF. CDR3 nucleotides: TGTGCCTGGAGAGGGGACAGCCCCTACGAGCAGTACTTC.

The chain employs TRBV5-4 and TRBJ2-7, with TRBD2 matching over 16 bases. Trimming removed 0 bases from V and 11 bases from J; junction bases left unmatched: 5. This CDR3 spans 15 amino acids. The V gene's germline CDR1 is SGHNT and CDR2 YYREEE (reference sequence). Written as DNA, the CDR3 is TGTGCCAGCAGCTTGGGGGGGACTAGCGGGAGGGTTGAGTACTTC. Translating gives CASSLGGTSGRVEYF. The variable domain in full, with the rest retrieved from reference TRBV5-4 and TRBJ2-7, is ETGVTQSPTHLIKTRGQQVTLRCSSQSGHNTVSWYQQALGQGPQFIFQYYREEENGRGNFPPRFSGLQFPNYSSELNVNALELDDSALYLCASSLGGTSGRVEYFGPGTRLTVT.

The chain carries TRBV5-6 and TRBJ1-5; TRBD1 matches at 7 bases. The J segment lost 3 bases and the V segment lost 3 bases, leaving 6 bases of the junction unmatched. This CDR3 contains 15 residues. Germline loops: CDR1 SGHDT, CDR2 YYEEEE. CDR3 in amino acids: CASSSGQRDNQPQHF. The CDR3 DNA reads as TGTGCCAGCAGCTCGGGACAGAGGGACAATCAGCCCCAGCATTTT.

This rearrangement joins TRBV29-1 to TRBJ2-7; a weak D match, TRBD2 (6 bases). Between the trimmed V and J ends, which lost 4 bases and 6 bases, there was a span of 16 bases. CDR3 size: 13 residues. CDR1 and CDR2 from the germline V gene are SQVTM and ANQGSEA. CDR3 sequence reads: CSVVRAGSVEQYF. DNA for the CDR3: TGCAGCGTTGTTCGGGCGGGATCGGTCGAGCAGTACTTC.

The V call is TRBV2, the J call TRBJ1-1; no firm D call. V was trimmed by 6 bases and J by 2 bases, leaving 7 bases between them. The CDR3 has 12 residues. Looked up from germline, CDR1 is SNHLY and CDR2 is FYNNEI. CDR3 residues: CASSPSNTEAFF. DNA for the CDR3: TGTGCCAGCAGCCCGAGTAACACTGAAGCTTTCTTT.

The chain employs TRBV4-3 and TRBJ1-4; 7 bases align to TRBD1. Germline V gives CDR1 LGHNA, CDR2 YSLEER. Trimming took 1 base from V and 6 from J; bases not matched to a gene: 8. The CDR3 length is 16 residues. For the CDR3, the DNA is TGCGCCAGCAGCCAAGTCCGGACAGGAGTTTATGAAAAACTGTTTTTT. This gives the protein CASSQVRTGVYEKLFF.

The rearrangement joins TRBV4-2 to TRBJ2-1, with TRBD2 matching 8 bases. This CDR3 has 15 residues. The germline gives CDR1 LGHNA, CDR2 YNFKEQ. V lost 2 bases and J lost 3; bases outside the gene matches: 3. The CDR3 DNA reads as TGTGCCAGCAGCCAAATTGCGGGGGGCTACAATGAGCAGTTCTTC. Translation: CASSQIAGGYNEQFF.

This chain connects TRBV7-9 to TRBJ1-2; possible D gene TRBD1, 5 bases. Germline V gene sequence: CDR1 SEHNR, CDR2 FQNEAQ (reference sequence). This CDR3 contains 14 residues. Trimming stripped 4 bases from V and 0 bases from J, with 9 bases between. The CDR3 reads CASSSQTANYGYTF. The CDR3 DNA is TGTGCCAGCAGCTCGCAGACAGCTAACTATGGCTACACCTTC.

This chain links TRBV9 with TRBJ2-1; 10 positions match TRBD1. Looked up from germline, CDR1 is SGDLS and CDR2 is YYNGEE. Trimming took 7 bases from V and 7 from J; bases not matched to a gene: 2. This CDR3 contains 12 residues. The CDR3 DNA follows: TGTGCCAGCCGGGACAGGGGTAATGAGCAGTTCTTC. Encoded protein: CASRDRGNEQFF. Complete variable domain (other parts from reference TRBV9 and TRBJ2-1): DSGVTQTPKHLITATGQRVTLRCSPRSGDLSVYWYQQSLDQGLQFLIQYYNGEERAKGNILERFSAQQFPDLHSELNLSSLELGDSALYFCASRDRGNEQFFGPGTRLTVL.

The chain combines TRBV7-9 with TRBJ2-5; the D gene is possibly TRBD1 (7 bases). Trimming left V 5 bases short and J 5 bases short, with 18 bases between. Per germline, CDR1 SEHNR and CDR2 FQNEAQ (reference sequence). This CDR3 is built from 15 residues. The chain's CDR3 is CASSTKDREVETQYF. CDR3 coding DNA: TGTGCCAGCAGCACCAAAGACAGGGAGGTGGAGACCCAGTACTTC.

The DNA of the CDR3 is TGTGCCAGTAGTAAGTGGACAGGGACGGACACTGAAGCTTTCTTT. It is translated as CASSKWTGTDTEAFF. This chain links TRBV19 with TRBJ1-1, with 8 bases aligning to TRBD1. J was trimmed by 3 bases and V by 4 bases; bases with no gene match: 7. This CDR3 region has 15 residues. Germline assignment: CDR1 LNHDA and CDR2 SQIVND (reference sequence).